This T cell receptor (beta chain) was recovered during a study of sequential checkpoint blockade in melanoma. Study-level background: First-line arms were nivolumab then ipilimumab, or the reverse, randomized 1:1.

Libraries were prepared by immunoSEQ multiplex PCR; TCRdb keeps only in-frame clonotypes and omits some of them. This sample has tens of thousands of clones; 82% occur once, and the top ten carry approximately 18%. Documented treatment: randomized to nivolumab then ipilimumab (arm A) or the reverse (arm B). From thawed PBMCs, live CD3+CD8+ cells negative for CD19 and CD56 were sorted. The CDR3 covers 16 residues. The germline CDR1 and CDR2 sequences are SGHRS and YFSETQ. Trimming removed 3 bases from V and 5 bases from J, with 20 bases in between. The sequences come from CD8+ T cells sorted from blood (inferred from file names), collected from a patient given nivolumab and ipilimumab in sequence. The gene calls are TRBV5-1 and TRBJ1-1, with D perhaps matching TRBD1 (6 bases). The sequence derives from a human donor with melanoma. The CDR3 sequence: CASSSLSSTGFTEAFF. CDR3 DNA sequence: TGCGCCAGCAGCTCACTCTCCTCAACAGGGTTTACTGAAGCTTTCTTT.